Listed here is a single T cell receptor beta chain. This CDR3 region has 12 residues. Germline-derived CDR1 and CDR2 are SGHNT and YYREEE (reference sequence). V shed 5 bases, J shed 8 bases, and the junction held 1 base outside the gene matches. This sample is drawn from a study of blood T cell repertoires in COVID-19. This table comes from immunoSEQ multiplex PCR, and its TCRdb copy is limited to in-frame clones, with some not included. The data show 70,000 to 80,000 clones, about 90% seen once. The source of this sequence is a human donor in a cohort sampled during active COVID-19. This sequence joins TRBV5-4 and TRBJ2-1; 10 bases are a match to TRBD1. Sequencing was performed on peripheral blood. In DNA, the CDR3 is TGTGCCAGCAGGGGGACAGGGGATGAGCAGTTCTTC. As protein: CASRGTGDEQFF. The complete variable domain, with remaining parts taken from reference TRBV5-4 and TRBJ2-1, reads ETGVTQSPTHLIKTRGQQVTLRCSSQSGHNTVSWYQQALGQGPQFIFQYYREEENGRGNFPPRFSGLQFPNYSSELNVNALELDDSALYLCASRGTGDEQFFGPGTRLTVL.